Reported below is one T cell receptor beta chain. The data are from a study of blood T cell dynamics during melanoma immunotherapy. V lost 1 base and J 9 bases, leaving 28 bases between the germline ends. The CDR3 extends over 19 amino acids. Germline CDR1 and CDR2: SNHLY and FYNNEI. Indicated time point: week 3, after first cycle of checkpoint inhibitor. The method was immunoSEQ multiplex PCR; TCRdb's version includes in-frame clones alone and lacks a portion of them. The table lists fewer than 15,000 clones, 87% of them singletons. The clonotype comes from a human donor with melanoma. The gene calls are TRBV2 and TRBJ2-1; D possibly matches TRBD1 or TRBD2 (7 bases each). The input for sequencing was blood, taken from a patient treated with checkpoint blockade. CDR3 in DNA: TGTGCCAGCAGTGAAGACCTATCTTTCCGGGACAGAGGCGGGGGTGAGCAGTTCTTC. This sequence encodes CASSEDLSFRDRGGGEQFF.